This T cell receptor beta chain was observed in a study of technical replicates of blood from a handful of donors. Germline CDR1 and CDR2: SGHTA and FQGNSA. The CDR3 loop spans 16 amino acids. V lost 5 bases and J 5 bases, leaving 21 bases between the germline ends. Assay used: immunoSEQ multiplex PCR; TCRdb lists only in-frame clones, some missing. The data show 65,000 to 85,000 clones, approximately 96% seen once. J is TRBJ1-1 and V is TRBV7-2, with D tentatively TRBD1 (5 bases). Sequencing was performed on T cells isolated from PBMCs. The sequence was collected from a human donor in good health. CDR3 in amino acids: CASSGGGGGWGTEAFF. Written as DNA, the CDR3 is TGTGCCAGCAGCGGGGGGGGAGGCGGGTGGGGTACTGAAGCTTTCTTT.